The 22 T cell receptor beta chains in this list originate from one sample, sequenced in a study of blood T cell repertoires in COVID-19. Measured with immunoSEQ multiplex PCR; TCRdb has only the in-frame clones, and not every one. This sample has over 450,000 clones, with 89% found just once. Sequencing input: peripheral blood. All receptors come from a man aged 18 to 35 with COVID-19, enrolled during active disease.

The chain uses TRBV6-5 and TRBJ1-1; possible D gene TRBD1, 5 bases. Per germline, CDR1 MNHEY and CDR2 SVGAGI. The CDR3 consists of 11 residues. The V end was cut by 6 bases, the J end by 8 bases, with 10 bases between. The chain's CDR3 is CASRIQVEAFF. The DNA for the CDR3 is TGTGCCAGCAGAATACAGGTAGAAGCTTTCTTT.

V and J are TRBV4-1 and TRBJ1-5; D gene unclear. Trimming cost V 5 bases and J 9 bases, with 14 bases left between them. Per germline, CDR1 MGHRA and CDR2 YSYEKL. The CDR3 has 13 residues. The CDR3 sequence: CASSNPGVTPQHF. As DNA, the CDR3 is TGCGCCAGCAGCAACCCCGGAGTCACGCCCCAGCATTTT.

This chain's CDR3 is CAGLPFGGGITEAFF. CDR3 DNA sequence: TGTGCCGGCCTTCCCTTTGGGGGCGGAATCACTGAAGCTTTCTTT. This sequence joins TRBV19 and TRBJ1-1, with D maybe TRBD1 (6 bases). The length of the CDR3 is 15 residues. The V and J ends lost 11 bases and 4 bases respectively, with 23 bases between them. Per germline, CDR1 LNHDA and CDR2 SQIVND (reference sequence).

This clone has only one observation. The V gene is TRBV2, the J gene TRBJ2-1; 11 nucleotides agree with TRBD2. J gave up 5 bases and V 2 bases, and 14 bases lay outside the gene matches. CDR1 is SNHLY and CDR2 is FYNNEI in the germline V gene. CDR3 length: 19 amino acids. This CDR3 is CASSEIPTSSGGYHNEQFF. CDR3 bases: TGTGCCAGCAGTGAAATCCCAACATCTAGCGGGGGGTACCACAATGAGCAGTTCTTC.

The chain employs TRBV7-2 and TRBJ2-6; D is perhaps TRBD1 (6 bases). Germline CDR1 SGHTA, CDR2 FQGNSA. The CDR3 length is 17 residues. V lost 4 bases and J 0 bases, leaving 13 bases between the germline ends. The CDR3 coding sequence is TGTGCCAGCAGCTCACAGGGCTTTGGCTCTGGGGCCAACGTCCTGACTTTC. It encodes CASSSQGFGSGANVLTF.

The chain couples TRBV6-4 to TRBJ2-2, with 7 bases fitting TRBD1. Germline trimming cut 6 bases from V and 0 bases from J; bases unmatched to any gene: 7. This CDR3 has 16 amino acids. The germline V gene has CDR1 MRHNA and CDR2 SNTAGT. CDR3 amino acids: CASRPQGNANTGELFF. The CDR3 DNA reads as TGTGCCAGCAGACCACAGGGGAACGCGAACACCGGGGAGCTGTTTTTT.

V is TRBV29-1 and J is TRBJ1-4; tentatively, D is TRBD1 (5 bases). The CDR3 is 15 amino acids. The germline CDR1 and CDR2 sequences are SQVTM and ANQGSEA. V gave up 6 bases and J gave up 2 bases, with 16 bases separating them. The CDR3 bases are TGCAGCGTGCAGGACACCGTATATACTAATGAAAAACTGTTTTTT. Translation: CSVQDTVYTNEKLFF.

This rearrangement joins TRBV18 to TRBJ2-2; 14 nucleotides match TRBD2. Trimming at V came to 2 bases and at J to 5 bases, leaving 1 base not matched to a gene. Germline lookup yields CDR1 KGHSH and CDR2 LQKENI. This CDR3 is built from 16 residues. In nucleotides, the CDR3 is TGTGCCAGCTCACCAGGGACTAGCGGGAGAACCGGGGAGCTGTTTTTT. As protein: CASSPGTSGRTGELFF.

The chain's CDR3 is CASSGRGIAPAGELFF. The CDR3 DNA reads as TGCGCCAGCAGCGGTAGGGGGATAGCTCCCGCCGGGGAGCTGTTTTTT. The chain uses TRBV5-1 and TRBJ2-2, with D perhaps matching TRBD1 (6 bases). Deletions cut 4 bases from V and 6 bases from J, with 19 bases between. The V gene's germline CDR1 is SGHRS and CDR2 YFSETQ. The CDR3 has 16 amino acids.

The rearrangement links TRBV14 to TRBJ2-7, with 11 bases identical to TRBD1. The ends lost 4 bases at V and 3 bases at J; junction bases unmatched: 8. Germline CDR1 SGHDN, CDR2 FVKESK. The CDR3 consists of 16 residues. CDR3 coding DNA: TGTGCCAGCAGCCGTGGAAGGACAGGGGGCATCTACGAGCAGTACTTC. Translating it yields CASSRGRTGGIYEQYF.

This chain connects TRBV5-4 to TRBJ2-7, with TRBD2 as a possible D gene (5 bases). In germline, CDR1 is SGHNT, CDR2 YYREEE (reference sequence). The CDR3 contains 16 residues. The ends were cut back, 4 bases at V and 0 bases at J, with 17 bases in the middle. This chain's CDR3 is CASSRRTRPSSYEQYF. The CDR3 bases are TGTGCCAGCAGCCGGCGGACTCGCCCAAGCTCCTACGAGCAGTACTTC.

J is TRBJ2-1 and V is TRBV11-2; TRBD2 might be the D (6 bases). The CDR3 has 17 amino acids. The ends were cut back, 2 bases at V and 8 bases at J, with 22 bases in the middle. Germline V lookup: CDR1 SGHAT, CDR2 FQNNGV. DNA for the CDR3: TGTGCCAGCAGCTTACCCCCAGGGACTTTTAAAGTGTATGAGCAGTTCTTC. This codes for CASSLPPGTFKVYEQFF.

The table lists this clone with a few counts. The chain is built from TRBV24-1 and TRBJ2-3; TRBD2 agrees at 12 bases. J lost 4 bases, V lost 5 bases, and 3 bases had no gene match. The CDR3 is 15 amino acids. Germline lookup yields CDR1 KGHDR and CDR2 SFDVKD. The CDR3 sequence is CATSVLAGGADTQYF. DNA of the CDR3: TGTGCCACCAGTGTACTAGCGGGGGGCGCAGATACGCAGTATTTT.

The gene calls are TRBV6-5 and TRBJ2-7; 10 nucleotides agree with TRBD2. Losses at the gene ends were 7 bases for V and 1 base for J; bases not matched to a gene: 7. The V gene's germline CDR1 is MNHEY and CDR2 SVGAGI. The CDR3 is made up of 15 amino acids. CDR3 loop: CASIGLADPSYEQYF. The CDR3 DNA follows: TGTGCCAGCATTGGACTAGCGGACCCGTCCTACGAGCAGTACTTC.

The chain has TRBV18 and TRBJ2-5, with 8 positions matching TRBD2. Germline lookup yields CDR1 KGHSH and CDR2 LQKENI. V was clipped by 6 bases and J by 2 bases; unmatched bases: 11. The CDR3 consists of 16 residues. In nucleotides, the CDR3 is TGTGCCAGCTCGCCGGAGGGCGGGAGGTTACAAGAGACCCAGTACTTC. Protein product: CASSPEGGRLQETQYF.

The genes are TRBV19 and TRBJ2-5, with 11 bases aligning to TRBD1. Germline V lookup: CDR1 LNHDA, CDR2 SQIVND (reference sequence). Unmatched junction bases numbered 9, after V lost 5 bases and J lost 4 bases. The CDR3 extends over 16 amino acids. The CDR3 DNA sequence: TGTGCCAGTAGTCCCCGGACAGGGGGCCGGGCAGAGACCCAGTACTTC. Translated, it gives CASSPRTGGRAETQYF. Together with reference TRBV19 and TRBJ2-5, the CDR3 gives the full variable domain: DGGITQSPKYLFRKEGQNVTLSCEQNLNHDAMYWYRQDPGQGLRLIYYSQIVNDFQKGDIAEGYSVSREKKESFPLTVTSAQKNPTAFYLCASSPRTGGRAETQYFGPGTRLLVL.

The genes are TRBV5-4 and TRBJ1-4, with D maybe TRBD1 (5 bases). CDR3 size: 16 residues. The V gene's germline CDR1 is SGHNT and CDR2 YYREEE (reference sequence). Trimming shortened V by 4 bases and J by 7 bases, and 20 bases separated the two germline ends. This CDR3 is CASSLPGPTGGEKLFF. The CDR3 region has the DNA TGTGCCAGCAGCCTGCCGGGCCCCACGGGGGGTGAAAAACTGTTTTTT.

The sample holds many counts of this clone. The rearrangement joins TRBV13 to TRBJ2-7, with TRBD1 identical over 8 bases. The CDR3 has 14 residues. Per germline, CDR1 PRHDT and CDR2 FYEKMQ (reference sequence). After removal of 6 bases from V and 6 bases from J, the junction contained 10 bases not matched to a gene. The DNA of the CDR3 is TGTGCCAGCAGTTATGACAGGGGCGTCAGCGAGCAGTACTTC. Translation gives CASSYDRGVSEQYF.

The chain is built from TRBV6-1 and TRBJ1-5; D perhaps matches TRBD1 (6 bases). Trimming took 1 base from V and 2 from J, leaving 9 bases between them. The CDR3 is made up of 15 amino acids. Germline CDR1 and CDR2: MNHNS and SASEGT. In DNA, the CDR3 is TGTGCCAGCAGTGAAGGTAGGACAGGCAATCAGCCCCAGCATTTT. It yields the protein CASSEGRTGNQPQHF.

The chain combines TRBV11-3 with TRBJ2-5; 10 positions match TRBD1. The CDR3 runs 16 residues. Germline trimming cut 0 bases from V and 2 bases from J; bases unmatched to any gene: 3. CDR1 and CDR2 (germline): SGHNT, YENEEA. The CDR3 DNA follows: TGTGCCAGCAGCTTAGAGGGGACAGGGGAACAAGAGACCCAGTACTTC. Its protein is CASSLEGTGEQETQYF.

The chain carries TRBV28 and TRBJ2-6, with unresolved D. The CDR3 is 16 amino acids. The V gene lost 5 bases and the J gene lost 0 bases, with 11 bases spanning the gap. Germline loops: CDR1 MDHEN, CDR2 SYDVKM. The CDR3 protein is CASSQTRSSGANVLTF. CDR3 in DNA: TGTGCCAGCAGTCAAACAAGGAGCTCTGGGGCCAACGTCCTGACTTTC.

The chain links TRBV3-1 (or the pseudogene TRBV3-2) to TRBJ2-2; 8 bases map to TRBD1. Germline V CDR1 and CDR2: LGHDT, YNNKEL (reference sequence). The CDR3 contains 14 residues. Losses at the gene ends were 4 bases for V and 6 bases for J; bases not matched to a gene: 4. DNA for the CDR3: TGTGCCAGCAGCCCATCGGACAGGGCCGGGGAGCTGTTTTTT. Encoded protein: CASSPSDRAGELFF.